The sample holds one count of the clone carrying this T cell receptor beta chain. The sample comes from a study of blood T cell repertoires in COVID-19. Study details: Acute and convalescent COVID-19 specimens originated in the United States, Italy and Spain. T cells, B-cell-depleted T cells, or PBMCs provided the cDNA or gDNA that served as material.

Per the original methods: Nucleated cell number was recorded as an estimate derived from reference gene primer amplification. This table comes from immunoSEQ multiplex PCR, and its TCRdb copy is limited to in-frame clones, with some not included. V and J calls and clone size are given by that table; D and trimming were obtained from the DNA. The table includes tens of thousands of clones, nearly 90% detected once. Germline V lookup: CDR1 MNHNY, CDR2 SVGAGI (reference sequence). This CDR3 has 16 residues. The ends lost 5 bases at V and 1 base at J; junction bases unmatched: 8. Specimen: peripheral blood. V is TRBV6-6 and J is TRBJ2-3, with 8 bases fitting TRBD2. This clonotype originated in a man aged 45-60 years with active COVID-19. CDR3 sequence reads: CASSQPGGVGTDTQYF. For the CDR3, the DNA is TGTGCCAGCAGTCAACCCGGGGGGGTGGGCACAGATACGCAGTATTTT.